This TCR beta chain was sequenced during a study of T cells in tumors after PD-1 blockade. Study information: Daily vismodegib 150 mg continued in a subset of anti-PD-1-treated patients. General study points: Blood contained about 38% of the tumor's TCR clonotypes.

This table comes from immunoSEQ multiplex PCR, and its TCRdb copy is limited to in-frame clones, with some not included. The table has 61,000 or so clones, roughly 78% seen once; the top ten hold 10% to 15%. This CDR3 is 18 amino acids long. Germline V gene lookup returns CDR1 SGHRS and CDR2 YFSETQ. Trimming removed 0 bases from V and 2 bases from J, with 18 bases in between. About this clone itself: Its antigen remains unknown.

The TCR sequence derives from a human donor with basal cell carcinoma. Sequences were derived from PBMCs, sampled before anti-PD-1 treatment. V usage is TRBV5-1 and J usage is TRBJ1-5; D unclear. CDR3 in amino acids: CASSLGPNSPFRNQPQHF. DNA of the CDR3: TGCGCCAGCAGCTTGGGCCCAAACAGTCCTTTTCGCAATCAGCCCCAGCATTTT.